This TCR beta chain was recovered during a study of T cells in Graves' hyperthyroidism and ophthalmopathy. Study in general: Specimen type is peripheral blood, collected at initial diagnosis prior to any treatment.

TCR beta CDR3 regions were amplified from RNA. First-round RT-PCR targeting the TCR CDR3 was performed with the HTBI primer set. TCRdb redid the calling of the multiplex PCR reads with MiXCR, one entry per CDR3 protein. This table has 300,000 to 450,000 distinct CDR3 sequences, over 11% appearing once. This clonotype has more than one count but fewer than ten. V was trimmed by 4 bases and J by 4 bases, leaving 13 bases between them. This CDR3 region has 15 residues. Germline V lookup: CDR1 SGHDN, CDR2 FVKESK. When ophthalmopathy did not progress within 18 months, Graves' hyperthyroidism was considered stable.

V gene TRBV14 combines with J gene TRBJ1-4, with D maybe TRBD1 (6 bases). The material sequenced was blood. The receptor was isolated from a woman aged 55-70 years with Graves' hyperthyroidism. The CDR3 loop is CASSPTQGRNEKLFF. The CDR3 coding sequence is TGTGCCAGCAGCCCAACACAGGGCCGTAATGAAAAACTGTTTTTT.